The 28 T cell receptor beta chains listed next were all sequenced from one sample in a study of lymphopenia after photon versus proton radiotherapy. This table comes from immunoSEQ multiplex PCR, and its TCRdb copy is limited to in-frame clones, with some not included. The table shows more than 20,000 clones, with around 86% occurring only once. Sequences were derived from peripheral blood, sampled from a patient treated with photon-based radiotherapy. These receptors came from a woman between 50 and 59 years old with pancreatic cancer.

This chain links TRBV11-3 with TRBJ2-5, with TRBD2 matching 7 bases. Germline V gives CDR1 SGHNT, CDR2 YENEEA. J gave up 3 bases and V 2 bases, and 3 bases lay outside the gene matches. The CDR3 is made up of 14 amino acids. The CDR3 bases are TGTGCCAGCAGCTTAAGTACTAGCGAAGAGACCCAGTACTTC. Its translation: CASSLSTSEETQYF. Full variable domain (outside the CDR3, taken from reference TRBV11-3 and TRBJ2-5): EAGVVQSPRYKIIEKKQPVAFWCNPISGHNTLYWYLQNLGQGPELLIRYENEEAVDDSQLPKDRFSAERLKGVDSTLKIQPAELGDSAVYLCASSLSTSEETQYFGPGTRLLVL.

V gene TRBV7-9 combines with J gene TRBJ2-7, with 8 bases that match TRBD2. Germline CDR1 SEHNR, CDR2 FQNEAQ (reference sequence). J was trimmed by 6 bases and V by 4 bases; bases with no gene match: 8. The CDR3 runs 14 residues. The CDR3 protein is CASSSKGSGTEQYF. In DNA form, the CDR3 reads TGTGCCAGCAGCTCGAAGGGTAGCGGGACCGAGCAGTACTTC.

The chain uses TRBV6-1 and TRBJ1-5, with D unclear. CDR1 and CDR2 (germline): MNHNS, SASEGT. V lost 2 bases to trimming and J lost 0 bases, with 8 bases between them. The CDR3 has 15 residues. Here the CDR3 reads CASSETFLSNQPQHF. The CDR3 DNA follows: TGTGCCAGCAGTGAAACCTTTCTTAGCAATCAGCCCCAGCATTTT.

This clone was seen a handful of times. The chain employs TRBV6-6 and TRBJ2-5, with D perhaps matching TRBD1 (5 bases). Deletions cut 4 bases from V and 3 bases from J, with 15 bases between. CDR1 and CDR2 from the germline V gene are MNHNY and SVGAGI (reference sequence). There are 15 residues in the CDR3. CDR3 sequence reads: CASSWGTSEEETQYF. In nucleotides, the CDR3 is TGTGCCAGCAGTTGGGGCACTTCGGAAGAAGAGACCCAGTACTTC.

The gene calls are TRBV27 and TRBJ2-7, with 8 positions matching TRBD1. The V gene's germline CDR1 is MNHEY and CDR2 SMNVEV (reference sequence). V dropped 4 bases and J dropped 5; count of bases not matched to a gene: 10. The CDR3 is made up of 15 amino acids. The DNA for the CDR3 is TGTGCCAGCAGTTCTCCGAGGACAGGGAAGAACGAGCAGTACTTC. This codes for CASSSPRTGKNEQYF.

The chain has TRBV13 and TRBJ2-5; D perhaps matches TRBD1 (8 bases). Trimming stripped 7 bases from V and 4 bases from J, with 13 bases between. Germline V CDR1 and CDR2: PRHDT, FYEKMQ (reference sequence). This CDR3 is 13 amino acids long. CDR3: CASNNRGGETQYF. The CDR3 region has the DNA TGTGCCAGCAACAACAGGGGGGGAGAGACCCAGTACTTC. The entire variable domain, with the rest obtained from reference TRBV13 and TRBJ2-5, is as follows: AAGVIQSPRHLIKEKRETATLKCYPIPRHDTVYWYQQGPGQDPQFLISFYEKMQSDKGSIPDRFSAQQFSDYHSELNMSSLELGDSALYFCASNNRGGETQYFGPGTRLLVL.

The chain combines TRBV10-1 with TRBJ2-2, with 7 bases matching TRBD2. The CDR3 contains 14 residues. The V gene's germline CDR1 is WNHNN and CDR2 SYGVQD (reference sequence). Losses at the gene ends were 4 bases for V and 6 bases for J; bases not matched to a gene: 5. The CDR3 bases are TGCGCCAGCAGTGCCCTAGCGGTGGCCGGGGAGCTGTTTTTT. Amino acid sequence: CASSALAVAGELFF.

The J gene is TRBJ2-2, the V gene TRBV30; 12 bases map to TRBD1. V shed 2 bases and J 7 bases; nucleotides not matched to a gene: 11. The CDR3 covers 17 residues. Germline assignment: CDR1 GTSNPN and CDR2 SVGIG (reference sequence). The CDR3 bases are TGTGCCTGGAGTCGCGTATGGGGACAGGGGGCCGACGGGGAGCTGTTTTTT. This codes for CAWSRVWGQGADGELFF.

A single count supports this clone. The chain links TRBV18 to TRBJ2-7; 8 positions match TRBD1. From germline, CDR1 is KGHSH and CDR2 LQKENI. Losses at the gene ends were 3 bases for V and 0 bases for J; bases not matched to a gene: 7. The length of the CDR3 is 16 residues. The chain's CDR3 is CASSPSTGDRSYEQYF. For the CDR3, the DNA is TGTGCCAGCTCACCGTCGACAGGGGACCGCTCCTACGAGCAGTACTTC.

The chain recombines TRBV20-1 with TRBJ1-2, with a possible D match to TRBD1 (5 bases). V shed 4 bases and J shed 8 bases, with 11 bases lying between them. Germline assignment: CDR1 DFQATT and CDR2 SNEGSKA (reference sequence). The CDR3 spans 11 residues. This chain's CDR3 is CSATQGQGYTF. The CDR3, as DNA: TGCAGTGCTACCCAGGGTCAAGGCTACACCTTC.

V is TRBV19 and J is TRBJ2-5, with TRBD1 matching over 9 bases. The germline V gene encodes CDR1 LNHDA and CDR2 SQIVND (reference sequence). The length of the CDR3 is 16 residues. V trimming: 1 base; J trimming: 5 bases; junction bases outside the gene matches: 8. DNA of the CDR3: TGTGCCAGTAGTATAGGTGGGACAGGGTACCTCGAGACCCAGTACTTC. Amino acid sequence: CASSIGGTGYLETQYF.

The chain combines TRBV19 with TRBJ2-7; D gene uncertain. The CDR3 loop spans 14 amino acids. Germline-derived CDR1 and CDR2 are LNHDA and SQIVND (reference sequence). V was trimmed by 3 bases and J by 2 bases, leaving 11 bases between them. This chain's CDR3 is CASSISRFPYEQYF. CDR3 nucleotides: TGTGCCAGTAGTATTTCCCGGTTCCCCTACGAGCAGTACTTC.

The V gene is TRBV27, the J gene TRBJ2-3, with D perhaps TRBD1 (5 bases). The CDR3 is 15 amino acids. The V end lost 1 base, the J end lost 6 bases, and 14 bases lay between the germline ends. Germline CDR1 reads MNHEY; CDR2 reads SMNVEV (reference sequence). CDR3 DNA sequence: TGTGCCAGCAGTTTATATCCCCAGGGCCCCGATACGCAGTATTTT. Protein product: CASSLYPQGPDTQYF.

This chain connects TRBV14 to TRBJ2-3; D call uncertain. This CDR3 has 15 amino acids. V shed 0 bases and J shed 6 bases, with 13 bases lying between them. Per germline, CDR1 SGHDN and CDR2 FVKESK. CDR3 DNA sequence: TGTGCCAGCAGCCAAGATCCACCCCGGCAGGATACGCAGTATTTT. This sequence encodes CASSQDPPRQDTQYF.

This rearrangement joins TRBV19 to TRBJ2-3, with 10 bases matching TRBD2. The CDR3 has 15 residues. Trimming took 6 bases from V and 4 from J; bases not matched to a gene: 7. CDR1 is LNHDA and CDR2 is SQIVND in the germline V gene (reference sequence). CDR3: CASSPLAGVPDTQYF. In nucleotides, the CDR3 is TGTGCCAGTAGCCCTCTAGCGGGAGTCCCAGATACGCAGTATTTT.

The chain joins TRBV30 to TRBJ2-2; TRBD1 aligns across 9 bases. Germline loops: CDR1 GTSNPN, CDR2 SVGIG (reference sequence). This CDR3 has 18 amino acids. V lost 3 bases, J lost 4 bases, and 15 bases stayed unmatched. The CDR3 loop reads CAWSVKGQGRIGTGELFF. CDR3 coding DNA: TGTGCCTGGAGCGTAAAGGGACAGGGTCGGATTGGCACCGGGGAGCTGTTTTTT.

V and J are TRBV7-2 and TRBJ2-2; 9 bases line up with TRBD2. The V segment lost 5 bases and the J segment 3 bases; nucleotides outside the gene matches: 7. This CDR3 has 16 amino acids. Germline V gene data show CDR1 as SGHTA and CDR2 as FQGNSA. The CDR3 is CASSHGTSRYTGELFF. CDR3 DNA: TGTGCCAGCAGCCATGGGACTAGCCGATACACCGGGGAGCTGTTTTTT. The full variable domain, rest sourced from reference TRBV7-2 and TRBJ2-2, is GAGVSQSPSNKVTEKGKDVELRCDPISGHTALYWYRQSLGQGLEFLIYFQGNSAPDKSGLPSDRFSAERTGGSVSTLTIQRTQQEDSAVYLCASSHGTSRYTGELFFGEGSRLTVL.

The chain links TRBV7-2 to TRBJ1-4, with 7 bases identical to TRBD1. Trimming removed 5 bases from V and 0 bases from J; junction bases left unmatched: 9. Germline CDR1 SGHTA, CDR2 FQGNSA. CDR3 length: 17 amino acids. CDR3 protein: CASSKSQGVATNEKLFF. CDR3 bases: TGTGCCAGCAGCAAGTCTCAGGGGGTTGCAACTAATGAAAAACTGTTTTTT.

V is TRBV18 and J is TRBJ2-2; TRBD1 might be the D (6 bases). Germline CDR1 reads KGHSH; CDR2 reads LQKENI. This CDR3 is built from 19 residues. V dropped 2 bases and J dropped 0 bases, with 19 bases sitting between them. The CDR3 protein is CASSPLGIGGPANTGELFF. In DNA, the CDR3 is TGTGCCAGCTCACCATTGGGGATTGGGGGCCCCGCGAACACCGGGGAGCTGTTTTTT.

The table lists this clone with a few counts. This rearrangement joins TRBV14 to TRBJ1-3; D is undetermined. Germline V gene sequence: CDR1 SGHDN, CDR2 FVKESK. V lost 1 base to trimming and J lost 8 bases, with 9 bases between them. The CDR3 has 13 amino acids. The CDR3 region has the DNA TGTGCCAGCAGCCAAGTCCCCGCGGACACCATATATTTT. Translation: CASSQVPADTIYF.

The V gene is TRBV2, the J gene TRBJ2-1, with a weak D call TRBD2 (6 bases). In germline, CDR1 is SNHLY, CDR2 FYNNEI. The CDR3 is 13 amino acids. V lost 7 bases and J 5 bases, leaving 12 bases between the germline ends. The chain's CDR3 is CASKASANNEQFF. The CDR3, as DNA: TGTGCCAGCAAGGCTAGCGCGAACAATGAGCAGTTCTTC.

The gene calls are TRBV6-5 and TRBJ2-7; 10 bases align to TRBD2. The length of the CDR3 is 14 residues. V dropped 5 bases and J dropped 6; count of bases not matched to a gene: 7. Germline V CDR1 and CDR2: MNHEY, SVGAGI. CDR3 sequence (DNA): TGTGCCAGCAGTACCCAGCGGGAGGGTCTCGAGCAGTACTTC. Amino acid sequence: CASSTQREGLEQYF.

V gene TRBV7-3 combines with J gene TRBJ2-2, with D perhaps assigned TRBD1 or TRBD2 (5 bases each). CDR3 length: 16 residues. CDR1 is SGHTA and CDR2 is FQGTGA in the germline V gene. V lost 6 bases to trimming and J lost 8 bases, with 22 bases between them. The CDR3 loop reads CASSPSTGRALGELFF. The CDR3 nucleotides are TGTGCCAGCAGTCCCTCGACGGGACGCGCTTTAGGGGAGCTGTTTTTT.

J is TRBJ2-1 and V is TRBV29-1, with 11 bases lining up with TRBD2. Germline CDR1 and CDR2: SQVTM and ANQGSEA. The V segment lost 6 bases and the J segment 0 bases; nucleotides outside the gene matches: 10. This CDR3 is 17 amino acids long. For the CDR3, the DNA is TGCAGCGTAGCCGGGACTAGCGGAACTAGCTCCTACAATGAGCAGTTCTTC. It yields the protein CSVAGTSGTSSYNEQFF.

The table lists this clone with a count of one. The CDR3 loop reads CASSEARLPPGDYGYTF. Here the CDR3 DNA reads TGTGCCAGCAGTGAAGCGCGGCTTCCGCCAGGCGACTATGGCTACACCTTC. The genes are TRBV2 and TRBJ1-2, with D uncertain. Trimming pared 0 bases from V and 3 bases from J, leaving 17 bases between. The germline CDR1 and CDR2 sequences are SNHLY and FYNNEI. This CDR3 has 17 residues.

The J gene is TRBJ1-2, the V gene TRBV10-3; D is uncertain. V lost 4 bases and J lost 0, with 3 bases in between. CDR1 and CDR2 (germline): ENHRY, SYGVKD. The length of the CDR3 is 12 residues. CDR3: CAISGPNYGYTF. CDR3 DNA sequence: TGTGCCATCAGTGGGCCTAACTATGGCTACACCTTC.

This chain connects TRBV25-1 to TRBJ1-3, with D maybe TRBD1 (6 bases). The length of the CDR3 is 17 residues. CDR1 MGHDK and CDR2 SYGVNS come from the germline V gene. Trimming pared 6 bases from V and 0 bases from J, leaving 18 bases between. The CDR3 DNA sequence: TGTGCCAGCAGGGGTCCCAGTCCACAGGGCTCTGGAAACACCATATATTTT. Translated: CASRGPSPQGSGNTIYF.

The genes are TRBV29-1 and TRBJ2-5, with 9 positions matching TRBD2. V shed 6 bases and J 5 bases; nucleotides not matched to a gene: 10. The V gene's germline CDR1 is SQVTM and CDR2 ANQGSEA. This CDR3 has 14 residues. This chain's CDR3 is CSVKGSGRMETQYF. In DNA, the CDR3 is TGCAGCGTGAAAGGGAGCGGGAGGATGGAGACCCAGTACTTC.